The sequence of this T cell receptor beta chain was determined in a study of cytomegalovirus exposure and HLA in healthy donors (dated by TCRdb to the late 2010s). Looking at the study overall: In an earlier analysis of 587 of the donors, around 290 Gb of sequence data and 90 million to 120 million unique TCR beta sequences from roughly 180 million T cells were reported. Class I and class II HLA loci were covered by the typing at four-digit resolution. In the later analysis, no new phenotypic data were used to find candidate immune exposures; instead, reliance was placed on TCR beta sequences and their occurrence across donors. The T cell repertoires of some 700 subjects were profiled by immunosequencing and related to cytomegalovirus serostatus. Across some 400 genotyped donors of the cohort, an average of approximately 200,000 unique TCR beta nucleotide sequences per donor were sequenced, and approximately 19% of those sequences were non-productive. A later analysis re-examined previously published TCR beta repertoires from just over 650 donors and added high-resolution HLA genotyping to investigate patterns of TCR occurrence. A later genetic analysis took genome-wide SNP genotypes for about 65% of the roughly 670 donors and used that subset as a discovery cohort. Alongside the repertoire data, information on donor age, sex, ethnicity and CMV serostatus was compiled. An earlier analysis of some 500 of the donors applied high-throughput TCR beta sequencing to assess whether each TCR beta V gene segment acted as functional or pseudogenic. To predict cytomegalovirus infection status, the study brought together high-throughput TCR immunosequencing, statistical association of individual TCRs with disease status, and machine learning. Every discovery cohort repertoire had been produced on one sequencing platform. A separate validation cohort of 100 to 150 different subjects was used in addition to the 666-subject first cohort. The number of donors typed differed by locus, with about 629-640 for A, B, C, DRB1 and DQB1, around 560 for DQA1, 606 for DPA1, and some 470 for DPB1. The aim of the study was to test whether cataloging public T cell receptors could identify signatures of past pathogen exposure. Among the roughly 400 genotyped donors, 81% belonged to the genetic ancestry cluster associated with self-reported Caucasian donors. An early release covering roughly 580 HLA-typed donors comprised about 300 gigabases of sequencing data and roughly 86 million unique TCR sequences. Because of strong linkage in the cohort, roughly five DR-DQ haplotypes were treated as single units for association and clustering.

The full study reports these points: In this cohort, only TCR beta chains were sequenced, and detectable features were limited by the absence of alpha or paired-chain data. In a later analysis, most CMV-associated TCR beta chains were found to appear HLA-restricted, with HLA associations seemingly driven largely by CMV exposure. Because HLA typing was missing for some donors at each locus, association tests included only the typed subset. The sequencing pipeline was judged likely to have produced a cluster of highly shared sequence variants as a technical artifact. In a later analysis, HLA-associated TCR beta chains were found to be more clonally expanded and to have lower generation probabilities than equally common non-associated chains. Cytomegalovirus status was reported to be diagnosed by the classifier with high specificity and sensitivity in both the original and validation cohorts. Across donors, most TCR sequences were observed very rarely, whereas some public TCRs were present in many individuals. An association between a missense DCLRE1C variant and V-gene and J-gene trimming of TCR beta chains was found in a later genetic analysis and replicated in an independent cohort. Broadly in line with IMGT annotations, most TCR beta V segments showed up in productive rearrangements about 87% or about 30% of the time in an earlier analysis of several hundred of the donors. Because counts were too low, seventeen rarely observed V segments, including chromosome 9 orphons, were excluded from the earlier analysis of some 540 of the donors. Specific HLA alleles were associated with over 15,000 TCR beta sequences at a false discovery rate of 0.05 in a later analysis. When HLA alleles, especially DR and DQ, strongly co-occurred, TCR associations were difficult to assign to individual alleles. Correlated functional status among segregating V segments might be attributable to linkage disequilibrium, but an unknown experimental factor could not be ruled out. The authors suggested that the approach could potentially be generalized to other disease states and immunological phenotypes. The study listed around 160 TCR beta chains as associated with cytomegalovirus. A few of the identified cytomegalovirus-associated TCR beta chains were confirmed in vitro to be specific for cytomegalovirus antigens. Several of the top co-occurrence clusters appeared to be linked to parvovirus B19, influenza, CMV and Epstein-Barr virus, according to a later analysis. Compared with the roughly 710-donor mean, donors in an Asian-associated ancestry cluster had fewer N-insertions in productive TCRs, according to a later genetic analysis. In a later analysis, the rate of TCR association differed among HLA loci, with DRB1 alleles having the most associated TCRs and HLA-C alleles having the fewest. A further reported finding was that TCR beta sequences accurately predicted the HLA-A and HLA-B alleles for most subjects in the first cohort. The only immune exposure information available for the cohort was CMV serostatus. Sequencing depth was assumed to be roughly uniform across donors in the presence/absence analyses, though that assumption may not hold. Some IMGT-functional V segments, including TRBV6-2 and TRBV6-3, could not be distinguished by the 87-base-pair reads and were therefore excluded.

In total, roughly 670 healthy bone marrow donors made up the cohort. All cohort members were sampled while nominally healthy, although unrecorded immune exposures were likely present. The donor was CMV seropositive and was included in the group of 250 to 300 seropositive cohort members. Each donor provided a peripheral blood sample, and peripheral blood mononuclear cells were used for TCR beta sequencing. Genomic DNA was extracted from the blood cell samples with the Qiagen DNeasy Blood Extraction Kit. Library method: the immunoSEQ multiplex PCR assay. A mixture of 60 forward primers for TCR Vbeta segments and 13 reverse primers for TCR Jbeta segments was used in the multiplex PCR. Amplification of the CDR3 region of rearranged TCR beta genes was performed with a multiplex PCR assay on genomic DNA. The amplified TCR beta libraries were sequenced on the Illumina HiSeq System as 87-base-pair reads. The original pipeline was this. A later analysis tallied approximately 87 million unique TCR beta chains across the 700 or so repertoires, and around 9.9 million of those chains were shared by two or more donors. Raw reads were error-corrected and collapsed into unique sequences by a nearest-neighbor algorithm in which closely related sequences were merged to remove PCR and sequencing errors. To assign V, D and J gene segments, CDR3 sequences were aligned to IMGT reference sequences. For a sequence to be retained, at least a six-nucleotide match to both a V gene segment and a J gene segment was required. Rearrangements were classified as productive when the CDR3 lacked stop codons and remained in frame with V and J, and all other rearrangements were classified as non-productive. Following IMGT convention, CDR3 was defined as the stretch from the second conserved V-encoded cysteine up to the conserved J-encoded phenylalanine. The earlier analysis of about 620 of the donors excluded sequences that lacked an unambiguous match to a single V gene segment. An earlier analysis of fewer than 650 of the donors classified V segments as functional when productive rearrangements were above 56.7% and as segregating when the standard deviation between donors was above 5%. To diagnose cytomegalovirus status from the catalog of TCR beta chain sequences, a statistical classification framework was built. A later analysis assigned V and J genes by comparing TCR nucleotide sequences with IMGT/GENE-DB human TR gene sequences. A later analysis assigned CDR3 sequences and most-parsimonious VDJ recombination scenarios with the TCRdist pipeline. A later analysis defined each TCR beta chain by its CDR3 amino acid sequence plus V-gene family, and excluded reads lacking a unique V-gene family. As a way to deal with suspected cross-contamination and a sequencing artifact, a later analysis dropped 592 nucleotide sequences that were highly shared and had low generation probability. For each public chain, a later analysis derived a clonal expansion index from normalized ranks of inferred template counts within each repertoire. Generation probabilities in a later analysis came from a VDJ recombination model fitted to out-of-frame rearrangements, and those results were checked against IGoR. In a later analysis, TCR-TCR, TCR-HLA and TCR-CMV co-occurrence was scored with hypergeometric tests, and a repertoire-size bias correction was applied to TCR pairs. A later analysis estimated false discovery rates by permuting HLA or CMV assignments 20 times. A later analysis grouped co-occurring TCRs with DBSCAN, adding TCRdist sequence similarity when clustering within HLA-allele-positive subsets. For co-occurrence clustering, repertoires with fewer than 30,000 or more than 120,000 public chains were excluded, along with roughly 5 repertoires with anomalous nucleotide sharing. As stored in TCRdb, this immuneACCESS dataset retains in-frame rearrangements with V and J assigned. A fraction of the clones does not appear; measured against another copy, unresolved V genes explain less than half of the discrepancy, and the remainder lacks a known reason. V, J and clone size were drawn from that table, and D and trimming were deduced from the DNA. Recorded for this sample are some 200,000 clones; about 10% of them occurred a single time. In total, the top ten clones hold 1% to 1.5% of the sample.

V loses 5 bases of germline sequence and J loses 4 bases, and the interval between the two ends is 17 bases. CDR1 and CDR2 are drawn from the germline V gene: SGHTA, FQGNSA. From cysteine to phenylalanine, the CDR3 is 16 amino acids long. Only CDR3 DNA is held: 48 bases, read in frame from base 1. Details on this clone: Its cognate antigen has yet to be identified. The sample holds no much larger clone one base away, and base qualities are not on file.

Source material: PBMCs. Recombination linked TRBV7-2 to TRBJ2-2; tentative D gene TRBD1, with 7 bases matching. The clonotype comes from a woman younger than 45 in good health and CMV-seropositive. The CDR3 in this case is CASSLTTGRSTGELFF. The nucleotide sequence is TGTGCCAGCAGCCTAACGACAGGGAGGAGCACCGGGGAGCTGTTTTTT.